Below, 24 T cell receptor beta chains from the same sample are listed, as sequenced in a study of cytomegalovirus exposure and HLA in healthy donors. The primer mix had 60 Vbeta and 13 Jbeta primers. The repertoire was sequenced with immunoSEQ multiplex PCR; TCRdb's copy has only in-frame clones and lacks some. The sample shows some 190,000 clones, around 83% of them seen only once. Sequencing was carried out using PBMCs. Receptors originate from a man in his forties in good health and CMV-seropositive.

In this sample, this clone turned up a few times. The rearrangement joins TRBV2 to TRBJ1-2; D is unresolved. The CDR3 is 12 amino acids. V was cut by 2 bases and J by 3 bases, with 4 bases left in between. Germline V CDR1 and CDR2: SNHLY, FYNNEI. The CDR3 reads CASSEIDYGYTF. DNA for the CDR3: TGTGCCAGCAGTGAAATAGACTATGGCTACACCTTC.

This chain links TRBV29-1 with TRBJ2-1, with D possibly TRBD2 on 5 matching bases. The germline V and J ends were trimmed by 3 bases and 6 bases, with 15 bases remaining between them. CDR3 length equals 14 residues. The V gene's germline CDR1 is SQVTM and CDR2 ANQGSEA. Here the CDR3 DNA reads TGCAGCGTTGAGAGAGAGGGAAGGGTCAATGAGCAGTTCTTC. Its protein is CSVEREGRVNEQFF.

This clone was counted once. This chain joins TRBV9 and TRBJ2-1; 7 bases match TRBD2. V lost 2 bases, J lost 1 base, and 3 bases stayed unmatched. The length of the CDR3 is 15 residues. The germline V gene has CDR1 SGDLS and CDR2 YYNGEE. CDR3 DNA: TGTGCCAGCAGCGTTGGGGGAGGGTCCTACAATGAGCAGTTCTTC. It codes for CASSVGGGSYNEQFF.

V is TRBV6-1 and J is TRBJ2-7; 9 bases align to TRBD2. The junction had 14 bases not matched to a gene; V was cut back by 10 bases and J by 4 bases. This CDR3 is built from 15 residues. Germline V lookup: CDR1 MNHNS, CDR2 SASEGT. CDR3 sequence (DNA): TGTGCCACCAATCCCCAAGGGACTAGCTCTTACGAGCAGTACTTC. It specifies CATNPQGTSSYEQYF.

V usage is TRBV4-3 and J usage is TRBJ2-7; 10 bases align to TRBD2. CDR3 length: 16 amino acids. From germline, CDR1 is LGHNA and CDR2 YSLEER. V dropped 2 bases and J dropped 3; count of bases not matched to a gene: 7. The CDR3 region is CASSQQAGGGNYEQYF. CDR3 bases: TGCGCCAGCAGCCAACAAGCGGGAGGGGGGAACTACGAGCAGTACTTC.

The V call is TRBV10-1, the J call TRBJ2-7, with 9 bases lining up with TRBD2. Trimming took 0 bases from V and 2 from J; bases not matched to a gene: 2. The V gene's germline CDR1 is WNHNN and CDR2 SYGVQD (reference sequence). The CDR3 consists of 15 residues. DNA for the CDR3: TGCGCCAGCAGTGAGTCGACTAGCGGTGCCTACGAGCAGTACTTC. Translation gives CASSESTSGAYEQYF.

A remark on this clone: Within the sample, other DNA sequences also encode this same CDR3. The genes are TRBV5-1 and TRBJ1-1; possibly TRBD1 for D (6 bases). CDR1 and CDR2 (germline): SGHRS, YFSETQ. The CDR3 runs to 15 residues. With 0 bases removed from V and 0 bases from J, the gap between germline ends came to 9 bases. As DNA, the CDR3 is TGCGCCAGCAGCTTGGAAGGGGGGGTGAACACTGAAGCTTTCTTT. Translating gives CASSLEGGVNTEAFF. Full variable domain (remainder filled in from reference TRBV5-1 and TRBJ1-1): KAGVTQTPRYLIKTRGQQVTLSCSPISGHRSVSWYQQTPGQGLQFLFEYFSETQRNKGNFPGRFSGRQFSNSRSEMNVSTLELGDSALYLCASSLEGGVNTEAFFGQGTRLTVV.

This chain joins TRBV5-3 and TRBJ2-7; D perhaps matches TRBD2 (5 bases). TRBV5-3 is noted as an ORF with a role that remains uncertain. The V gene lost 3 bases and the J gene lost 5 bases, with 15 bases spanning the gap. This CDR3 spans 14 amino acids. CDR3 in DNA: TGTGCCAGAAGCTGGACCTATAGCGCCCACGAGCAGTACTTC. This sequence encodes CARSWTYSAHEQYF.

This rearrangement joins TRBV10-2 to TRBJ2-7, with D tentatively TRBD2 (6 bases). The germline V gene has CDR1 WSHSY and CDR2 SAAADI. The V and J ends lost 7 bases and 0 bases respectively, with 16 bases between them. The CDR3 consists of 15 residues. CDR3: CASTEWAGSSYEQYF. The CDR3, as DNA: TGCGCCAGCACCGAGTGGGCCGGGAGCTCCTACGAGCAGTACTTC.

CDR3 region: CASSPEAGLSTDTQYF. The CDR3 DNA reads as TGTGCCAGCAGCCCCGAGGCGGGGTTATCCACAGATACGCAGTATTTT. V gene TRBV9 combines with J gene TRBJ2-3; TRBD2 is a possible D gene (6 bases). V lost 4 bases to trimming and J lost 2 bases, with 17 bases between them. This CDR3 comprises 16 residues. Germline values: CDR1 SGDLS, CDR2 YYNGEE.

This sequence joins TRBV7-2 and TRBJ2-5, with D possibly matching TRBD2 (6 bases). Trimming cost V 1 base and J 4 bases, with 13 bases left between them. The CDR3 is 15 residues long. Germline V gene lookup returns CDR1 SGHTA and CDR2 FQGNSA. The CDR3 DNA follows: TGTGCCAGCAGCTTAGGGTCACGGGGGTCAGAGACCCAGTACTTC. It is translated as CASSLGSRGSETQYF.

The chain recombines TRBV2 with TRBJ1-2, with D possibly matching TRBD1 (6 bases). Germline V gene sequence: CDR1 SNHLY, CDR2 FYNNEI. This CDR3 region has 16 residues. The V and J ends lost 4 bases and 3 bases respectively, with 18 bases between them. This CDR3 reads CASSGGDGGQHYGYTF. CDR3 bases: TGTGCCAGCAGTGGAGGGGATGGGGGACAACACTATGGCTACACCTTC.

This chain joins TRBV5-1 and TRBJ1-1; 8 bases match TRBD1. The CDR3 contains 15 residues. Germline V lookup: CDR1 SGHRS, CDR2 YFSETQ. The V segment lost 4 bases and the J segment 3 bases; nucleotides outside the gene matches: 8. Written as DNA, the CDR3 is TGCGCCAGCAGCCTCATAGGACAGGGCGACACTGAAGCTTTCTTT. It is translated as CASSLIGQGDTEAFF.

This clone showed up just a few times. V gene TRBV4-1 combines with J gene TRBJ2-5, with D unresolved. In germline, CDR1 is MGHRA, CDR2 YSYEKL. The ends were cut back, 3 bases at V and 2 bases at J, with 13 bases in the middle. The CDR3 runs to 15 residues. As DNA, the CDR3 is TGCGCCAGCAGCCAGGGCCCTACCTGGCAAGAGACCCAGTACTTC. It translates to CASSQGPTWQETQYF.

The chain combines TRBV5-1 with TRBJ1-2, with no clear D. CDR3 length equals 13 residues. Germline V gives CDR1 SGHRS, CDR2 YFSETQ. The V end lost 0 bases, the J end lost 4 bases, and 7 bases lay between the germline ends. CDR3 DNA sequence: TGCGCCAGCAGCTTGGGCGCGCCCTATGGCTACACCTTC. Protein product: CASSLGAPYGYTF.

The V and J genes are TRBV2 and TRBJ1-2; D possibly corresponds to TRBD1 (6 bases). Per the germline V gene, CDR1 is SNHLY and CDR2 is FYNNEI. The CDR3 runs to 14 residues. The V end lost 4 bases, the J end lost 8 bases, and 17 bases lay between the germline ends. The CDR3 is CASSAGQPIPGYTF. Here the CDR3 DNA reads TGTGCCAGCAGTGCCGGACAGCCTATCCCGGGCTACACCTTC.

This chain connects TRBV5-1 to TRBJ2-3; TRBD2 matches 11 bases. The CDR3 extends over 12 amino acids. V lost 7 bases to trimming and J lost 5 bases; unmatched junction nucleotides: 0. Germline lookup yields CDR1 SGHRS and CDR2 YFSETQ. CDR3 DNA sequence: TGCGCCAGCGGACTAGCGGGAGATACGCAGTATTTT. This encodes CASGLAGDTQYF.

V is TRBV5-1 and J is TRBJ1-4; 12 bases line up with TRBD1. Germline V gives CDR1 SGHRS, CDR2 YFSETQ. With V trimmed by 4 bases and J by 8 bases, 9 bases remained unmatched. This CDR3 region has 16 residues. DNA for the CDR3: TGCGCCAGCAGCCCCGGGACAGGGGGCGCACGGGAAAAACTGTTTTTT. Translation gives CASSPGTGGAREKLFF.

The genes are TRBV2 and TRBJ1-1; no clear D. The CDR3 contains 16 residues. Germline CDR1 SNHLY, CDR2 FYNNEI. V lost 8 bases to trimming and J lost 0 bases, with 19 bases between them. Here the CDR3 reads CASGQRAAPMNTEAFF. DNA of the CDR3: TGTGCCAGCGGGCAGAGGGCAGCACCCATGAACACTGAAGCTTTCTTT.

V and J are TRBV7-9 and TRBJ1-1; a weak D match, TRBD1 (5 bases). This CDR3 has 13 residues. Germline V lookup: CDR1 SEHNR, CDR2 FQNEAQ (reference sequence). Deletions cut 5 bases from V and 4 bases from J, with 11 bases between. CDR3 nucleotides: TGTGCCAGCAGCAAAGGGGATAGCACTGAAGCTTTCTTT. Translated: CASSKGDSTEAFF.

The sample holds a few counts of this clone. CDR3 sequence (DNA): TGTGCCAGCAGCGTAGTCCCAAGCGGGAGCGACAATGAGCAGTTCTTC. As protein: CASSVVPSGSDNEQFF. The J gene is TRBJ2-1, the V gene TRBV9; TRBD2 aligns across 8 bases. Germline-derived CDR1 and CDR2 are SGDLS and YYNGEE. The CDR3 spans 16 residues. V was clipped by 0 bases and J by 5 bases; unmatched bases: 7.

This clone came up a few times. The genes are TRBV6-1 and TRBJ1-5; maybe TRBD1 (6 bases). CDR3 length: 14 residues. V was shortened by 1 base and J by 4 bases, with 8 bases between the two germline ends. Germline lookup yields CDR1 MNHNS and CDR2 SASEGT. The chain's CDR3 is CASSEERGNQPQHF. DNA for the CDR3: TGTGCCAGCAGTGAAGAGAGGGGGAATCAGCCCCAGCATTTT.

As concerns this clone: A junction end diverges from the germline sequence, so it may reflect a read error. CDR3 nucleotides: TGTGCCAGTACCCCATGGGTGGGGACAGCCCCTGAAGCTCTCTTT. As protein: CASTPWVGTAPEALF. V is TRBV19 and J is TRBJ1-1; TRBD1 matches 7 bases. CDR3 length equals 15 residues. The germline gives CDR1 LNHDA, CDR2 SQIVND (reference sequence).

The CDR3 sequence is CASSTQNTGELFF. In nucleotides, the CDR3 is TGCGCCAGCAGCACTCAGAACACCGGGGAGCTGTTTTTT. This chain uses TRBV5-1 with TRBJ2-2; D remains unclear. The germline V gene has CDR1 SGHRS and CDR2 YFSETQ. Trimming took 4 bases from V and 1 from J, leaving 5 bases between them. This CDR3 region has 13 residues.